The 21 T cell receptor beta chains in this list originate from one sample, sequenced in a study of beta chain features in type 1 diabetes. Study results and limitations: The study found moderately but significantly shorter TCRB CDR3s in all four CD4+ subsets of Type 1 diabetes patients.

Expressed TCRB transcripts were sequenced, since all the RNA that had been isolated was reverse transcribed. Data came from immunoSEQ multiplex PCR; TCRdb stores just in-frame clones and leaves some out. The data show 150,000 to 200,000 clones, with 6.5% to 10% seen just once and around 0.5% held by the top ten. Their specific antigens are unknown. Sequencing was carried out using central memory CD4+ T cells from blood. These receptors were collected from a young woman with type 1 diabetes.

The rearrangement uses TRBV11-2 and TRBJ2-7, with 12 positions matching TRBD2. The CDR3 sequence is 14 residues long. The V gene's germline CDR1 is SGHAT and CDR2 FQNNGV. J lost 5 bases, V lost 5 bases, and 4 bases had no gene match. The CDR3 reads CASSDRTSGDEQYF. The CDR3 bases are TGTGCCAGCAGCGACCGGACTAGCGGGGACGAGCAGTACTTC.

The chain joins TRBV11-2 to TRBJ2-7, with 7 bases identical to TRBD2. The CDR3 spans 14 residues. Germline CDR1 and CDR2: SGHAT and FQNNGV. V gave up 1 base and J gave up 6 bases; unmatched junction bases: 6. The CDR3 bases are TGTGCCAGCAGCTTAGGGGGCGGGAGCGTCGAGCAGTACTTC. Translation gives CASSLGGGSVEQYF.

This clone was observed a few times. As DNA, the CDR3 is TGTGCCAGCAGCCCCGGAGGGCGCTCCTACAATGAGCAGTTCTTC. It encodes CASSPGGRSYNEQFF. The genes are TRBV28 and TRBJ2-1; the D gene is possibly TRBD2 (6 bases). V lost 6 bases and J lost 0, with 12 bases in between. This CDR3 has 15 residues. Looked up from germline, CDR1 is MDHEN and CDR2 is SYDVKM.

This clone was found a few times. One end of the junction fails to match germline, which may point to a read error. The chain uses TRBV7-2 and TRBJ2-7; perhaps TRBD2 as D (6 bases). The CDR3 is 13 residues long. Germline V CDR1 and CDR2: SGHTA, FQGNSA. The CDR3 reads CASSSRREYEQYF. The DNA for the CDR3 is TGTGCCAGCAGCTCCCGACGGGAGTACGAACAGTACTTC. Variable domain in full (rest from reference TRBV7-2 and TRBJ2-7): GAGVSQSPSNKVTEKGKDVELRCDPISGHTALYWYRQSLGQGLEFLIYFQGNSAPDKSGLPSDRFSAERTGGSVSTLTIQRTQQEDSAVYLCASSSRREYEQYFGPGTRLTVT.

V usage is TRBV7-3 and J usage is TRBJ2-7, with TRBD2 as a possible D gene (5 bases). The germline V gene encodes CDR1 SGHTA and CDR2 FQGTGA. V lost 5 bases to trimming and J lost 1 base, with 9 bases between them. The CDR3 loop spans 13 amino acids. The CDR3 protein is CASSPPGSYEQYF. CDR3 bases: TGTGCCAGCAGCCCCCCGGGGTCCTACGAGCAGTACTTC.

This clone turned up a few times. The chain carries TRBV5-5 and TRBJ1-1; D is undetermined. From germline, CDR1 is SGHKS and CDR2 YYEKEE (reference sequence). The CDR3 is made up of 13 amino acids. Trimming took 0 bases from V and 4 from J, leaving 7 bases between them. The CDR3 bases are TGTGCCAGCAGCTTGGTTTTACTCACTGAAGCTTTCTTT. Its protein product is CASSLVLLTEAFF.

This clone was detected only a few times. The CDR3, as DNA: TGTGCCAGCAGCTTATCTGGAGGGCCTCAAGATACGCAGTATTTT. It encodes CASSLSGGPQDTQYF. V and J are TRBV7-2 and TRBJ2-3; TRBD2 is a possible D gene (6 bases). The ends were cut back, 2 bases at V and 5 bases at J, with 14 bases in the middle. This CDR3 is built from 15 residues. The germline gives CDR1 SGHTA, CDR2 FQGNSA. The variable domain in full, completed from reference TRBV7-2 and TRBJ2-3, reads GAGVSQSPSNKVTEKGKDVELRCDPISGHTALYWYRQSLGQGLEFLIYFQGNSAPDKSGLPSDRFSAERTGGSVSTLTIQRTQQEDSAVYLCASSLSGGPQDTQYFGPGTRLTVL.

The chain uses TRBV5-1 and TRBJ1-1; no definite D call. The CDR3 has 14 residues. V was pared by 0 bases and J by 3 bases, with 9 bases between. Germline CDR1 and CDR2: SGHRS and YFSETQ. CDR3 DNA sequence: TGCGCCAGCAGCTTGGCCGGTCCGGACACTGAAGCTTTCTTT. Its protein product is CASSLAGPDTEAFF. Combining the CDR3 with reference TRBV5-1 and TRBJ1-1 gives the whole variable domain KAGVTQTPRYLIKTRGQQVTLSCSPISGHRSVSWYQQTPGQGLQFLFEYFSETQRNKGNFPGRFSGRQFSNSRSEMNVSTLELGDSALYLCASSLAGPDTEAFFGQGTRLTVV.

The V call is TRBV2, the J call TRBJ2-5, with 7 bases matching TRBD2. This CDR3 comprises 13 residues. In germline, CDR1 is SNHLY, CDR2 FYNNEI. The V gene end was trimmed by 4 bases and the J gene end by 5 bases; junction bases not matched to a gene: 4. This CDR3 reads CASSGLAAETQYF. CDR3 sequence (DNA): TGTGCCAGCAGTGGACTAGCTGCGGAGACCCAGTACTTC.

This clone was picked up many times. The chain has TRBV7-9 and TRBJ2-3; tentative D call: TRBD2 (6 bases). Germline V gives CDR1 SEHNR, CDR2 FQNEAQ (reference sequence). The ends were cut back, 7 bases at V and 6 bases at J, with 8 bases in the middle. CDR3 length: 11 amino acids. CDR3 residues: CASNREDTQYF. The CDR3 nucleotides are TGTGCCAGCAACCGGGAGGATACGCAGTATTTT.

The sample holds a few counts of this clone. The same CDR3 arises from other DNA sequences in this sample as well. The chain links TRBV19 to TRBJ2-5, with TRBD1 matching over 7 bases. J was trimmed by 3 bases and V by 4 bases; bases with no gene match: 2. In germline, CDR1 is LNHDA, CDR2 SQIVND (reference sequence). This CDR3 comprises 13 residues. The DNA of the CDR3 is TGTGCCAGTAGTACCGGACAGGAAGAGACCCAGTACTTC. Translated: CASSTGQEETQYF.

This clone was picked up a small number of times. The rearrangement joins TRBV11-2 to TRBJ2-1; 7 bases map to TRBD2. The length of the CDR3 is 15 residues. Germline assignment: CDR1 SGHAT and CDR2 FQNNGV. V lost 5 bases, J lost 5 bases, and 9 bases stayed unmatched. CDR3 sequence reads: CASSPREVRHNEQFF. DNA of the CDR3: TGTGCCAGCAGCCCTCGGGAGGTTCGCCACAATGAGCAGTTCTTC.

The rearrangement links TRBV25-1 to TRBJ2-3; TRBD1 aligns across 11 bases. Germline CDR1 reads MGHDK; CDR2 reads SYGVNS. There are 15 residues in the CDR3. V lost 3 bases and J lost 10; bases outside the gene matches: 9. The CDR3 nucleotides read TGTGCCAGCAGTGAGCCCTTCGGACAGGGGGCAGCGCAGTATTTT. Translating it yields CASSEPFGQGAAQYF.

The J gene is TRBJ2-7, the V gene TRBV27; 9 nucleotides match TRBD1. Germline CDR1 MNHEY, CDR2 SMNVEV (reference sequence). The V gene end was trimmed by 6 bases and the J gene end by 3 bases; junction bases not matched to a gene: 9. The length of the CDR3 is 15 residues. CDR3 amino acids: CASSQYRGQGYEQYF. In DNA form, the CDR3 reads TGTGCCAGCAGCCAATACCGGGGACAGGGCTACGAGCAGTACTTC.

This clone showed up just a few times. The chain carries TRBV30 and TRBJ1-2; TRBD1 aligns across 11 bases. The CDR3 has 16 amino acids. The ends lost 4 bases at V and 7 bases at J; junction bases unmatched: 14. Looked up from germline, CDR1 is GTSNPN and CDR2 is SVGIG (reference sequence). The CDR3 DNA reads as TGTGCCTGGACGAAAGGACAGGGGGCGGGTTGGGGTGGCTACACCTTC. Its protein is CAWTKGQGAGWGGYTF.

In its sample, this clone was seen many times. This chain joins TRBV28 and TRBJ1-1; D is ambiguous. The CDR3 has 18 residues. CDR1 and CDR2 (germline): MDHEN, SYDVKM. V lost 8 bases, J lost 1 base, and 26 bases lay in between. CDR3 sequence reads: CASGWPGRWVRRNTEAFF. CDR3 bases: TGTGCCAGCGGTTGGCCAGGTCGGTGGGTACGCAGGAACACTGAAGCTTTCTTT.

This clone was picked up many times. The chain is built from TRBV7-9 and TRBJ2-7; D not resolved. The CDR3 totals 15 residues. CDR1 and CDR2 (germline): SEHNR, FQNEAQ (reference sequence). Between the trimmed V and J ends, which lost 1 base and 0 bases, there was a span of 10 bases. The CDR3 here is CASSLGLPSSYEQYF. DNA for the CDR3: TGTGCCAGCAGCTTAGGTCTCCCTTCCTCCTACGAGCAGTACTTC. Looking up the rest from reference TRBV7-9 and TRBJ2-7 gives the full variable domain: DTGVSQNPRHKITKRGQNVTFRCDPISEHNRLYWYRQTLGQGPEFLTYFQNEAQLEKSRLLSDRFSAERPKGSFSTLEIQRTEQGDSAMYLCASSLGLPSSYEQYFGPGTRLTVT.

V usage is TRBV4-2 and J usage is TRBJ2-1; a possible D gene is TRBD2 (6 bases). The V and J ends lost 1 base and 4 bases respectively, with 11 bases between them. CDR1 LGHNA and CDR2 YNFKEQ come from the germline V gene. The CDR3 length is 15 residues. For the CDR3, the DNA is TGTGCCAGCAGCCAAGGGGACTCACCGTACAATGAGCAGTTCTTC. It encodes CASSQGDSPYNEQFF.

This clone was detected only a few times. The chain joins TRBV21-1 to TRBJ2-7; the D call of TRBD1 is as the table states it, not checked on the DNA. TRBV21-1 is assigned pseudogene status. The CDR3 length is 11 residues. The CDR3 spells CASSKEDRVYF. The CDR3 DNA reads TGTGCCAGCAGCAAAGAGGACAGGGTGTACTTC.

This clone showed up just a few times. The J gene is TRBJ2-1, the V gene TRBV11-1; TRBD2 matches 8 bases. The J segment lost 5 bases and the V segment lost 3 bases, leaving 3 bases of the junction unmatched. The germline CDR1 and CDR2 sequences are SGHAT and FQDESV (reference sequence). The CDR3 has 14 residues. The CDR3 is CASSFPAGDNEQFF. In DNA form, the CDR3 reads TGTGCCAGCAGCTTCCCAGCGGGGGACAATGAGCAGTTCTTC.

The V call is TRBV4-1, the J call TRBJ1-5; possible D gene TRBD1, 6 bases. This CDR3 has 14 amino acids. The germline CDR1 and CDR2 sequences are MGHRA and YSYEKL. Trimming took 1 base from V and 3 from J, leaving 7 bases between them. CDR3 in DNA: TGCGCCAGCAGCCAAGGGGACATCAATCAGCCCCAGCATTTT. This translates into CASSQGDINQPQHF.